The T cell receptor beta chain described here comes from a study of shared clonotypes between healthy human individuals (dated by TCRdb to the early 2020s). Broadly, across the study: The cohort included a few men and a couple of women between 18 and 49 years of age. To increase sequencing depth and limit assay-specific biases, different laboratories used diverse techniques to prepare libraries and sequence TCR repertoires. For each donor, CD4 naive and CD4 memory were each given three plates, CD8 naive was given two plates, and CD8 memory was given one plate. Between about 0.8 and 9 billion PBMCs per donor were obtained by leukapheresis. To estimate repertoire size and how much clonotype sharing occurs between individuals, the study deeply sequenced the blood TCR repertoires of roughly 5 healthy adults.

The germline V gene (reference sequence) supplies CDR1 SEHNR and CDR2 FQNEAQ. Trimmed from V: 4 bases; trimmed from J: 6 bases; junction bases lacking a gene match: 6. The CDR3 covers 16 residues, taking in both the cysteine and the phenylalanine. Only the CDR3 DNA stays, 48 bases, in frame from base 1. What the study reported, not specific to this receptor: The genetic and exposure-history diversity represented was limited by the small number of donors. Compared with non-shared clonotypes, clonotypes shared by all four sorted-subset donors had higher generation probabilities. Incomplete sequencing was indicated by rarefaction of sorted-subset datasets, despite the large sequencing depth. When a few donors were compared, the shared fraction of clonotypes was around 5% for naive CD4, about 4% for naive CD8, about 2.4% for memory CD4, and about 0.36% for memory CD8. Based on pairwise subsampling, the degree of clonotype sharing among donors was expected to be affected by sequencing depth. Sampling was limited to blood, and TCR repertoires in tissue likely differ from TCR repertoires in blood. Estimated clonotype richness was generally larger for naive than for memory subsets.

Using the deep immunoSEQ assay, TCR CDR3 regions were amplified from genomic DNA by multiplex PCR. Extracted genomic DNA from each cell subset was distributed evenly across all wells of several immunoSEQ 96-well plates, and each plate was treated as a replicate. For sorted subsets, 150 to 250 ng genomic DNA, equal to about 30,000 T cell genomes, was loaded into each replicate PCR. Purified libraries were measured with a Qubit 3.0 fluorometer, size-checked on a Bioanalyzer 2100, and measured again with the KAPA Library Quantification kit. Every immunoSEQ 96-well plate was sequenced on a separate single-read 150-cycle Illumina NextSeq 550 flow cell. The authors' pipeline ran thus. Because only junctional sequences without quality scores were contained in the immunoSEQ output, filtering matching that applied to full-length reads could not be performed. To assign V/J genes and CDR3, sequences were annotated using PyIR, a Python wrapper for IgBLAST v1.9, with IMGT germline references. Reads with weak V/J assignments (E-value above 1e-6), missing CDR3, stop codons, out-of-frame junctions, or ambiguous translated residues were removed. V3J clonotypes were defined by identical inferred V gene, J gene, and CDR3 amino acid sequence. To compute the percentage overlap between repertoires, the number of shared unique clonotypes was divided by the size of the smaller repertoire. Richness of each repertoire was evaluated using RTK rarefaction, the Chao1 estimator, and Recon v2.1 estimates of unobserved clonotypes. OLGA was used to compute generation probabilities for all TCRbeta clonotypes that the gDNA method yielded from a few donors. TCRdb holds this immuneACCESS table with in-frame rearrangements only. Some clones are missing; in checked studies, unresolved V genes explain under half, and the rest has no known cause. That table furnishes V, J and clone size, whereas the DNA furnished D and trimming. The sample has under 600,000 clones on record, about 97% of them singletons. The ten largest clonotypes hold about 0.057% of the sample.

The donors were healthy, HIV-negative adults with no recently reported acute infections or vaccinations. Only Caucasian adults living in Nashville, Tennessee, USA were represented among the donors. CD4+ T cells were enriched by magnetic negative selection, after which naive cells were positively selected on CD45RA and the negative fraction was taken as the memory subset. Blood was obtained by leukapheresis, after which PBMCs were separated by Ficoll-Histopaque density gradient centrifugation and cryopreserved in liquid nitrogen vapor phase. Purity and quantity of every magnetically sorted T cell population were checked by analytical flow cytometry. From each sorted fraction, genomic DNA was isolated and quantified by UV absorbance on a Nanodrop 2000c. With regard to this clone: The antigen this receptor binds is unknown. No per-base quality is available; no much larger clone lies one base away.

The source of this sequence is a woman aged 30 to 39 in good health. The sample comprised naive CD4+ T cells sorted from blood. Explained via the paper, the cell subset or site label denotes: CD45RA+ positively selected. The chain couples TRBV7-9 to TRBJ2-3; 14 central nucleotides agree with TRBD2. The nucleotide sequence is TGTGCCAGCAGCTCGGGACTAGCGGGAGATGTGGATACGCAGTATTTT. Translated, it reads CASSSGLAGDVDTQYF.